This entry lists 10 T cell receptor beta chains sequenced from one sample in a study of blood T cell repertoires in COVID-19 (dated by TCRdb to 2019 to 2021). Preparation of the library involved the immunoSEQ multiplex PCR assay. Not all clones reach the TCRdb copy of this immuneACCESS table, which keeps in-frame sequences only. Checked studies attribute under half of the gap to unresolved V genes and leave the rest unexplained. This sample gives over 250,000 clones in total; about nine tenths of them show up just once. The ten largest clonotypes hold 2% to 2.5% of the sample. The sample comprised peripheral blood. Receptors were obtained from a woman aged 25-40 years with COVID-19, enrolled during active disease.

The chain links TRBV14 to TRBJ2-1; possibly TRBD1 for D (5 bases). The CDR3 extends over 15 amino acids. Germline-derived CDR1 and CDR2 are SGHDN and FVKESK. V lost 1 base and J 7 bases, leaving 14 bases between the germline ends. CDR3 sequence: CASSQGGRGRNEQFF. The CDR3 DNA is TGTGCCAGCAGCCAAGGGGGTAGGGGAAGAAATGAGCAGTTCTTC.

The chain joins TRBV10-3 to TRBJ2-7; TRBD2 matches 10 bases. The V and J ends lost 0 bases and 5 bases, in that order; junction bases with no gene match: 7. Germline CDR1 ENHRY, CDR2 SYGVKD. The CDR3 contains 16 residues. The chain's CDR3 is CAISESLAGAFNEQYF. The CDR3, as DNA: TGTGCCATCAGTGAGTCGCTAGCGGGAGCTTTCAACGAGCAGTACTTC.

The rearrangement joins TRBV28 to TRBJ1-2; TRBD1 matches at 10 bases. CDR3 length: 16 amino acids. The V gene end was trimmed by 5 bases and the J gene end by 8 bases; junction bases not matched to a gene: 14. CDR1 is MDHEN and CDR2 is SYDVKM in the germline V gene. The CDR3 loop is CASSLGQGGVLGGYTF. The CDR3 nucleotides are TGTGCCAGCAGTCTCGGACAGGGGGGGGTTTTAGGCGGCTACACCTTC.

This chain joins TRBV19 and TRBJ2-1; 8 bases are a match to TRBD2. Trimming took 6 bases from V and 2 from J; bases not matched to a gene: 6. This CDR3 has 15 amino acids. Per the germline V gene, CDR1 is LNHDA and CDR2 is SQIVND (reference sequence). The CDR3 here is CASSPKGLAYNEQFF. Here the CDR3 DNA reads TGTGCCAGTAGCCCCAAGGGACTAGCCTACAATGAGCAGTTCTTC.

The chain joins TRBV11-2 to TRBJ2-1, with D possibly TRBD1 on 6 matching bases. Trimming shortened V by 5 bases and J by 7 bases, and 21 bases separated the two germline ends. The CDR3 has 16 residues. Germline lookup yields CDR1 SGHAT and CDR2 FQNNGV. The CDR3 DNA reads TGTGCCAGCAGCCTGACGCGTGGCAGGGGAGAAAATGAGCAGTTCTTC. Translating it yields CASSLTRGRGENEQFF. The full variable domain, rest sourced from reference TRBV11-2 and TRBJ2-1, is EAGVAQSPRYKIIEKRQSVAFWCNPISGHATLYWYQQILGQGPKLLIQFQNNGVVDDSQLPKDRFSAERLKGVDSTLKIQPAKLEDSAVYLCASSLTRGRGENEQFFGPGTRLTVL.

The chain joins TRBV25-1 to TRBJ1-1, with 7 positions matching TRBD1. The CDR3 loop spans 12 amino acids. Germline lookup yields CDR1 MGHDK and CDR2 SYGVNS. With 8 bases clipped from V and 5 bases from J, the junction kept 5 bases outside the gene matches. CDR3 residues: CASQQGRTEAFF. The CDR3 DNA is TGTGCCAGCCAACAGGGGAGGACTGAAGCTTTCTTT.

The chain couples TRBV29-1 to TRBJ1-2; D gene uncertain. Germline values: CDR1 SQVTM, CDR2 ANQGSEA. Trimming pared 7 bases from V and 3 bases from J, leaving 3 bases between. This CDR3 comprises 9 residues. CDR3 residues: CSADYGYTF. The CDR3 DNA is TGCAGCGCCGACTATGGCTACACCTTC.

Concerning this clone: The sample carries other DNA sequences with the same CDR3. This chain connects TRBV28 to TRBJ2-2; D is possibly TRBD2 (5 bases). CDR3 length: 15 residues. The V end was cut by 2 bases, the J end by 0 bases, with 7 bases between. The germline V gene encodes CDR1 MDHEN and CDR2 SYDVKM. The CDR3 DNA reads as TGTGCCAGCAGTTTAGCCGGGGCGAACACCGGGGAGCTGTTTTTT. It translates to CASSLAGANTGELFF.

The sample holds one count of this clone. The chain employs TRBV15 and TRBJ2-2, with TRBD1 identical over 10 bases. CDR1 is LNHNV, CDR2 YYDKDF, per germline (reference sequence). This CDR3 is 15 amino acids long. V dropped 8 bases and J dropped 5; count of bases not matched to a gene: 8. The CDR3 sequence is CATRGGQGSTGELFF. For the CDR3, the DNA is TGTGCCACCCGGGGGGGACAGGGGAGTACCGGGGAGCTGTTTTTT. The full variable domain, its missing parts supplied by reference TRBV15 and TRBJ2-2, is DAMVIQNPRYQVTQFGKPVTLSCSQTLNHNVMYWYQQKSSQAPKLLFHYYDKDFNNEADTPDNFQSRRPNTSFCFLDIRSPGLGDTAMYLCATRGGQGSTGELFFGEGSRLTVL.

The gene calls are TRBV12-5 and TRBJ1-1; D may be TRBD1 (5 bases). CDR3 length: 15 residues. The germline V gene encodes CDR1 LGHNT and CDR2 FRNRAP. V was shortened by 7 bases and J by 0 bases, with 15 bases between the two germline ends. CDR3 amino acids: CASASEGHLNTEAFF. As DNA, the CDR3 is TGTGCTAGTGCCTCTGAAGGACACCTGAACACTGAAGCTTTCTTT.